Listed below are T cell receptor beta chains from one sample, sequenced in a study of OX40 agonist ivuxolimab in advanced cancers. The assay was immunoSEQ multiplex PCR, and TCRdb's table has in-frame clones only and misses some. The data show about 69,000 clones, 85% to 90% seen once. The sample consisted of CD4+ or CD8+ T cells sorted from blood, taken in a trial of the OX40 agonist ivuxolimab. The receptors shown here come from an adult with an advanced solid tumor such as melanoma, head and neck, liver or kidney cancer. CDR3s include the opening cysteine and the closing phenylalanine or tryptophan. D genes are given only for firm matches. Size values are once, few and many counts, or a class for expanded clones, and some rows have none.

abundance	v_gene	d_gene	j_gene	CDR3aa	CDR3nt
NA	TRBV7-3	NA	TRBJ2-3	CASSLGGGWADTQYF	TGTGCCAGCAGCTTAGGGGGAGGCTGGGCAGATACGCAGTATTTT
NA	TRBV4-1	TRBD2	TRBJ2-1	CASSQVRREASYNEQFF	TGCGCCAGCAGCCAAGTTAGGCGGGAGGCCTCCTACAATGAGCAGTTCTTC
NA	TRBV19	TRBD1	TRBJ2-5	CASSKQGWVPETQYF	TGTGCCAGTAGTAAACAGGGGTGGGTTCCAGAGACCCAGTACTTC
NA	TRBV2	NA	TRBJ2-5	CASMKNGGETQYF	TGTGCCAGCATGAAAAACGGGGGAGAGACCCAGTACTTC
NA	TRBV9	TRBD2	TRBJ2-1	CASSVEGSGSYEQFF	TGTGCCAGCAGCGTAGAAGGTAGCGGGAGCTATGAGCAGTTCTTC
NA	TRBV7-3	NA	TRBJ2-3	CASSLGLADTQYF	TGTGCCAGCAGCTTAGGTCTTGCAGATACGCAGTATTTT
NA	TRBV5-1	NA	TRBJ2-2	CASSLAEGGTGELFF	TGCGCCAGCAGCTTGGCCGAGGGGGGAACCGGGGAGCTGTTTTTT
NA	TRBV7-8	NA	TRBJ2-7	CASSPVWESHEQYF	TGTGCCAGCAGCCCGGTATGGGAGAGCCACGAGCAGTACTTC
NA	TRBV18	NA	TRBJ1-4	CASSPSGELEKLFF	TGTGCCAGCTCACCATCGGGCGAGTTGGAAAAACTGTTTTTT
NA	TRBV28	NA	TRBJ2-7	CASSLRREQYF	TGTGCCAGCAGCCTTCGCCGGGAGCAGTACTTC
NA	TRBV19	NA	TRBJ1-5	CASSKGHLNQPQHF	TGTGCCAGTAGTAAAGGACATCTAAATCAGCCCCAGCATTTT
NA	TRBV20-1	NA	TRBJ2-1	CSARDSIEQFF	TGCAGTGCTAGAGATTCTATTGAGCAGTTCTTC
NA	TRBV7-2	TRBD1	TRBJ2-1	CASSSGGSSYNEQFF	TGTGCCAGCAGCTCAGGGGGAAGCTCCTACAATGAGCAGTTCTTC
NA	TRBV27	NA	TRBJ2-6	CASSTRQSATSGANVLTF	TGTGCCAGCAGTACCCGACAATCTGCTACCTCTGGGGCCAACGTCCTGACTTTC
NA	TRBV28	NA	TRBJ2-7	CASSLTQSYEQYF	TGTGCCAGCAGTTTAACACAGTCCTACGAGCAGTACTTC
once	TRBV30	NA	TRBJ2-1	CAWTSAGEQFF	TGTGCCTGGACTAGCGCAGGCGAGCAGTTCTTC
NA	TRBV29-1	NA	TRBJ2-7	CSVAPSSSYEQYF	TGCAGCGTTGCCCCTAGCTCGAGCTACGAGCAGTACTTC
NA	TRBV7-2	NA	TRBJ1-3	CASSVTGNTIYF	TGTGCCAGCAGCGTTACTGGAAACACCATATATTTT
NA	TRBV5-1	NA	TRBJ2-5	CASILLPGEETQYF	TGCGCCAGCATCTTACTTCCGGGTGAAGAGACCCAGTACTTC
NA	TRBV5-1	TRBD2	TRBJ2-7	CASSYTSGMDSYEQYF	TGCGCCAGCAGTTATACAAGCGGGATGGACTCCTACGAGCAGTACTTC
few	TRBV5-1	TRBD2	TRBJ2-7	CASSLAGKSYEQYF	TGCGCCAGCAGCCTAGCGGGAAAGAGTTACGAGCAGTACTTC
NA	TRBV7-6	NA	TRBJ1-2	CASGSNTGQPYTF	TGTGCCAGCGGGAGTAACACAGGACAGCCCTACACCTTC
once	TRBV5-4	NA	TRBJ1-1	CASSLAGRGVGTEAFF	TGTGCCAGCAGCTTGGCTGGCCGGGGGGTTGGCACTGAAGCTTTCTTT
NA	TRBV28	NA	TRBJ2-1	CASSLNYREQFF	TGTGCCAGCAGTTTAAACTATCGGGAGCAGTTCTTC
NA	TRBV19	NA	TRBJ2-7	CASSPLGGSYEQYF	TGTGCCAGTAGCCCTCTGGGCGGCTCCTACGAGCAGTACTTC
NA	TRBV10-1	NA	TRBJ2-6	CASSESTLSGANVLTF	TGCGCCAGCAGTGAGTCCACCCTCTCTGGGGCCAACGTCCTGACTTTC
NA	TRBV28	TRBD2	TRBJ2-5	CASSFISGTWETQYF	TGTGCCAGCAGCTTTATCAGCGGGACCTGGGAGACCCAGTACTTC
once	TRBV11-2	TRBD1	TRBJ1-1	CASSYRTGNTEAFF	TGTGCCAGCAGCTACCGGACAGGAAACACTGAAGCTTTCTTT
NA	TRBV11-3	TRBD2	TRBJ2-1	CASSSGLAGGVDEQFF	TGTGCCAGCAGCTCGGGACTAGCGGGAGGGGTGGATGAGCAGTTCTTC
NA	TRBV7-2	TRBD1	TRBJ1-5	CASSLHWGQGINQPQHF	TGTGCCAGCAGCCTACACTGGGGACAGGGTATTAACCAGCCCCAGCATTTT
NA	TRBV5-1	TRBD2	TRBJ2-7	CASSLDAGAGEQYF	TGCGCCAGCAGCTTGGACGCGGGAGCAGGTGAGCAGTACTTC
NA	TRBV7-7	NA	TRBJ2-5	CASSLAVGVKTQYF	TGTGCTAGCAGCTTAGCCGTAGGCGTAAAGACCCAGTACTTC
NA	TRBV6-1	TRBD1	TRBJ2-1	CASSVGTGYGTHEQFF	TGTGCCAGCAGTGTCGGGACAGGGTATGGCACACATGAGCAGTTCTTC